The T cell receptor beta chain under discussion was sequenced for a study of T-cell memory formation after mild COVID-19. General study findings and limits: Among contracting clones, CD4+ were mainly CM/EM and CD8+ enriched in EMRA. Pre-infection memory held some responding clones, suggesting pre-existing cross-reactive T cells responded.

This clonotype appeared a few times. No antigen is known for it. CDR3 length: 14 amino acids. Between the trimmed V and J ends, which lost 6 bases and 4 bases, there was a span of 13 bases. Per the germline V gene, CDR1 is SNHLY and CDR2 is FYNNEI. TCRdb re-analysed the 5' RACE reads in MiXCR, keeping a single row per CDR3 protein. Altogether about 340,000 distinct CDR3 sequences are present, approximately 21% being singletons, with the ten largest covering about 12%. The genes are TRBV2 and TRBJ1-5; tentatively, D is TRBD1 (6 bases). The sequence was obtained from an adult woman who had mild COVID-19 (a few samples of this study predate the infection). Cell type and time point are not known. Material for sequencing was PBMCs or a T cell subset sorted from them (not recorded which). In DNA, the CDR3 is TGTGCCAGCAGCGGGGGGCAGTTAAATCAGCCCCAGCATTTT. The encoded protein is CASSGGQLNQPQHF.